The T cell receptor (beta chain) described here comes from a study of shared clonotypes between healthy human individuals. Method: immunoSEQ multiplex PCR; TCRdb's copy keeps in-frame clones and lacks some. The table shows about 2.1 million clones, with 90% to 95% occurring only once. From germline, CDR1 is LGHNA and CDR2 YSLEER. The CDR3 covers 15 residues. The junction had 5 bases not matched to a gene; V was cut back by 4 bases and J by 4 bases. Naive CD8 cells comprised CD45RO-negative, CCR7-positively selected cells, excluding terminally differentiated effector memory CD45RA+ cells. Sample: naive CD8+ T cells from PBMCs. The source is a man between 18 and 29 years old in good health. Some clones in this sample may be carry-over from other donors' samples. J is TRBJ2-1 and V is TRBV4-3, with 9 bases aligning to TRBD1. The DNA for the CDR3 is TGCGCCAGCAGCCGAGGGACAGGGATATACAATGAGCAGTTCTTC. Amino acid sequence: CASSRGTGIYNEQFF.